The clone carrying this TCR beta chain came up many times. Its specificity is unknown. Germline and junction disagree at one end, which may indicate a read error. The data stem from a study of CD8 T cells in ankylosing spondylitis. Overall study results and limits: In peripheral blood, disease-linked CD8+ clones occurred at relatively low frequencies. Earlier studies detected some motif variants in reactive arthritis synovial fluid and blood.

By quantitative 5'-RACE with molecular barcodes, the TCR beta libraries were made. A single record per CDR3 protein comes from TCRdb applying MiXCR to the 5' RACE reads. This sample yields around 130,000 distinct CDR3 sequences, of which about a tenth are seen a single time; roughly 3.4% belongs to the top ten. This CDR3 is built from 14 residues. In germline, CDR1 is SSHAT, CDR2 FNYEAQ (reference sequence). The origin of this receptor is a male donor with ankylosing spondylitis or in good health (not recorded which). Material for sequencing was blood, either unsorted or a sorted T cell fraction (not recorded which). V and J are TRBV7-7 and TRBJ2-7; unclear D gene. The CDR3 DNA sequence: TGTGCTAGCAGCCCCTACGGCTTCTCCTACGAGCAGTACTTC. It is translated as CASSPYGFSYEQYF.